These 18 T cell receptor beta chains were sequenced from one sample in a study of T cell responses to AZD1222 COVID-19 vaccine. Generated by immunoSEQ multiplex PCR, the TCRdb table keeps only in-frame clones and is missing some. The sample records about 120,000 clones, 65% to 90% being singletons. Sequenced material: peripheral blood, taken on day 0 of AZD1222 vaccination. The source is an adult in good health.

This rearrangement joins TRBV14 to TRBJ2-5; D unclear. Trimming removed 4 bases at V and 7 bases at J, with 19 bases between. CDR3 length: 15 amino acids. Germline V gene lookup returns CDR1 SGHDN and CDR2 FVKESK. The CDR3 DNA sequence: TGTGCCAGCAGCCGAGACCTGACGGGTCCGGGGACCCAGTACTTC. The encoded protein is CASSRDLTGPGTQYF.

There are many counts of this clone. J is TRBJ2-7 and V is TRBV21-1; no check of the table's D call, TRBD1, against the DNA was made. TRBV21-1 is shown as a pseudogene. CDR3 length: 14 residues. CDR3 in DNA: TGTGCCAGCGCCCGATACAGGGGCTCCTACGAGCAGTACTTC. Its translation is CASARYRGSYEQYF.

The rearrangement links TRBV11-3 to TRBJ2-7; 7 nucleotides agree with TRBD1. The CDR3 runs 13 residues. Germline-derived CDR1 and CDR2 are SGHNT and YENEEA. Trimming removed 5 bases from V and 6 bases from J; junction bases left unmatched: 7. CDR3 in DNA: TGTGCCAGCAGCCAACAACAGGGGAGCGAGCAGTACTTC. Its protein product is CASSQQQGSEQYF. Drawing the rest from reference TRBV11-3 and TRBJ2-7, the complete variable domain is EAGVVQSPRYKIIEKKQPVAFWCNPISGHNTLYWYLQNLGQGPELLIRYENEEAVDDSQLPKDRFSAERLKGVDSTLKIQPAELGDSAVYLCASSQQQGSEQYFGPGTRLTVT.

This clone occurred once. This CDR3 is CASSDGRTHQPQHF. For the CDR3, the DNA is TGCGCCAGCAGCGACGGACGGACTCATCAGCCCCAGCATTTT. The V and J genes are TRBV5-1 and TRBJ1-5; D gene uncertain. V lost 4 bases to trimming and J lost 5 bases, with 13 bases between them. The CDR3 covers 14 residues. Looked up from germline, CDR1 is SGHRS and CDR2 is YFSETQ.

This clone appeared once. The chain links TRBV15 to TRBJ1-6; D uncertain. The ends were cut back, 0 bases at V and 6 bases at J, with 9 bases in the middle. Germline CDR1 is LNHNV and CDR2 is YYDKDF (reference sequence). This CDR3 spans 15 amino acids. CDR3 in amino acids: CATSRDRGFNSPLHF. Here the CDR3 DNA reads TGTGCCACCAGCAGAGATCGCGGTTTTAATTCACCCCTCCACTTT.

The CDR3 here is CATSGGDEGAWQPQHF. CDR3 sequence (DNA): TGTGCCACCAGCGGGGGCGATGAAGGGGCTTGGCAGCCCCAGCATTTT. The V call is TRBV15, the J call TRBJ1-5, with D maybe TRBD1 (6 bases). Per germline, CDR1 LNHNV and CDR2 YYDKDF (reference sequence). V dropped 5 bases and J dropped 7 bases, with 21 bases sitting between them. This CDR3 is 16 amino acids long.

The chain links TRBV5-1 to TRBJ1-2; D is ambiguous. Between the trimmed V and J ends, which lost 5 bases and 0 bases, there was a span of 11 bases. The CDR3 runs 14 residues. CDR1 SGHRS and CDR2 YFSETQ come from the germline V gene. CDR3 in amino acids: CASRADPTNYGYTF. CDR3 DNA: TGCGCCAGCAGGGCGGATCCCACTAACTATGGCTACACCTTC. The variable domain in full, completed from reference TRBV5-1 and TRBJ1-2, reads KAGVTQTPRYLIKTRGQQVTLSCSPISGHRSVSWYQQTPGQGLQFLFEYFSETQRNKGNFPGRFSGRQFSNSRSEMNVSTLELGDSALYLCASRADPTNYGYTFGSGTRLTVV.

This rearrangement joins TRBV15 to TRBJ2-3; 8 bases fit TRBD2. Germline CDR1 and CDR2: LNHNV and YYDKDF (reference sequence). This CDR3 is 13 amino acids long. V shed 0 bases, J shed 14 bases, and the junction held 7 bases outside the gene matches. The DNA of the CDR3 is TGTGCCACCAGCAGAGACCGGGGGGGCCAGGTGTATTTT. It is translated as CATSRDRGGQVYF.

In DNA, the CDR3 is TGTGCCAGCAGCCAGGTGTGGAACACTGAAGCTTTCTTT. Its protein product is CASSQVWNTEAFF. The rearrangement links TRBV14 to TRBJ1-1; unclear D gene. This CDR3 comprises 13 residues. The V end was cut by 3 bases, the J end by 1 base, with 6 bases between. Germline loops: CDR1 SGHDN, CDR2 FVKESK.

The chain employs TRBV6-2 or TRBV6-3 and TRBJ1-2; no firm D call. The CDR3 extends over 12 amino acids. V lost 4 bases and J lost 4, with 7 bases in between. Per the germline V gene, CDR1 is MNHEY and CDR2 is SVGEGT. CDR3 in amino acids: CASSSSSYGYTF. The CDR3 DNA reads as TGTGCCAGCAGTTCCAGCTCCTATGGCTACACCTTC.

The V gene is TRBV7-2, the J gene TRBJ2-5, with TRBD2 identical over 9 bases. V shed 5 bases, J shed 4 bases, and the junction held 5 bases outside the gene matches. The CDR3 covers 14 residues. Germline CDR1 is SGHTA and CDR2 is FQGNSA. The CDR3 DNA reads as TGTGCCAGCAGCCGGGGACTAGCCCGAGAGACCCAGTACTTC. Its protein is CASSRGLARETQYF. The variable domain in full, completed from reference TRBV7-2 and TRBJ2-5, reads GAGVSQSPSNKVTEKGKDVELRCDPISGHTALYWYRQSLGQGLEFLIYFQGNSAPDKSGLPSDRFSAERTGGSVSTLTIQRTQQEDSAVYLCASSRGLARETQYFGPGTRLLVL.

V gene TRBV10-3 combines with J gene TRBJ1-2; D gene uncertain. Germline assignment: CDR1 ENHRY and CDR2 SYGVKD. Deletions cut 10 bases from V and 8 bases from J, with 14 bases between. The CDR3 consists of 11 residues. The CDR3 is CATSEVGGYTF. CDR3 DNA: TGTGCCACCTCTGAGGTAGGGGGCTACACCTTC.

This chain links TRBV30 with TRBJ1-4; D gene unclear. V shed 0 bases and J shed 8 bases, with 4 bases lying between them. The germline V gene encodes CDR1 GTSNPN and CDR2 SVGIG (reference sequence). The CDR3 is 11 residues long. The CDR3 is CAWSVSEKLFF. In DNA, the CDR3 is TGTGCCTGGAGTGTGTCAGAAAAACTGTTTTTT.

This clone has just a few counts. This chain links TRBV7-8 with TRBJ1-1, with a possible D match to TRBD1 (5 bases). Trimming removed 4 bases at V and 4 bases at J, with 13 bases between. The CDR3 spans 14 residues. The germline CDR1 and CDR2 sequences are SGHVS and FQNEAQ. Here the CDR3 DNA reads TGTGCCAGCAGCTCTTTACCCGGGACCACTGAAGCTTTCTTT. Its protein is CASSSLPGTTEAFF.

The rearrangement uses TRBV11-2 and TRBJ2-2; the D is unclear. CDR3 size: 14 residues. V was trimmed by 2 bases and J by 5 bases, leaving 9 bases between them. The germline CDR1 and CDR2 sequences are SGHAT and FQNNGV. CDR3 loop: CASSLIPATGELFF. The CDR3 nucleotides read TGTGCCAGCAGCTTAATTCCAGCGACCGGGGAGCTGTTTTTT.

This clone was recorded only once. This chain uses TRBV10-3 with TRBJ2-3; 8 nucleotides align to TRBD2. J lost 10 bases, V lost 7 bases, and 10 bases had no gene match. Germline loops: CDR1 ENHRY, CDR2 SYGVKD. This CDR3 comprises 13 residues. The CDR3 region is CAIMRGEEGAQYF. In DNA form, the CDR3 reads TGTGCCATCATGCGGGGGGAGGAGGGGGCGCAGTATTTT.

J is TRBJ1-6 and V is TRBV19, with D tentatively TRBD1 (6 bases). This CDR3 region has 14 residues. Per the germline V gene, CDR1 is LNHDA and CDR2 is SQIVND (reference sequence). Trimming took off 4 bases at V and 9 bases at J, with 13 bases between the two ends. The CDR3: CASSTASDSSPLHF. The CDR3 DNA reads TGTGCCAGTAGTACAGCCTCGGACAGTTCACCCCTCCACTTT.

The rearrangement uses TRBV24-1 and TRBJ2-7, with D tentatively TRBD1 or TRBD2 (6 bases each). V was clipped by 9 bases and J by 0 bases, with 14 bases between them. Germline V gene sequence: CDR1 KGHDR, CDR2 SFDVKD. This CDR3 has 14 amino acids. CDR3 sequence reads: CATQGGHLSYEQYF. CDR3 sequence (DNA): TGTGCCACCCAAGGGGGGCACCTCTCCTACGAGCAGTACTTC.